This T cell receptor beta chain originates from a study of blood T cell repertoires in COVID-19. Germline V gene data show CDR1 as SNHLY and CDR2 as FYNNEI. V dropped 6 bases and J dropped 6; count of bases not matched to a gene: 11. The CDR3 is 15 residues long. This clone has more than one count but fewer than ten. Sequenced by immunoSEQ multiplex PCR; TCRdb stores in-frame clones only, minus some. The sample yields more than 150,000 clones, around 80% seen once. The receptor comes from a human donor in a cohort sampled during active COVID-19. The sample comprised peripheral blood. The chain combines TRBV2 with TRBJ1-5; 7 bases align to TRBD1. CDR3 DNA sequence: TGTGCCAGCAGACAACAGGGGTCAGTTAGTCAGCCCCAGCATTTT. Protein product: CASRQQGSVSQPQHF.